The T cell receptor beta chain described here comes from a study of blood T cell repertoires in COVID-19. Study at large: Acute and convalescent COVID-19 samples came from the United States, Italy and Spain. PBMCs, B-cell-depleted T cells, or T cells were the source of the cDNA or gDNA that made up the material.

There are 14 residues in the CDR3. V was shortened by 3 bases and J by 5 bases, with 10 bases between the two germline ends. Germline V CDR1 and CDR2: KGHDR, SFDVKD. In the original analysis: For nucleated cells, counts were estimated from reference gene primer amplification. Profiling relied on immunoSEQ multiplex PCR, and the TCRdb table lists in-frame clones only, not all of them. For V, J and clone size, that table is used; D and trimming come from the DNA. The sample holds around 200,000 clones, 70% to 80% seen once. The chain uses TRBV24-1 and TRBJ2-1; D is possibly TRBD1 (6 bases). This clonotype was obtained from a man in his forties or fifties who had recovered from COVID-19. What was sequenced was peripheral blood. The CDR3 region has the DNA TGTGCCACCAGTGATGGACAGAGAAACAATGAGCAGTTCTTC. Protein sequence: CATSDGQRNNEQFF.